The clone carrying this T cell receptor beta chain was recorded once. Its antigen is not identified. Germline lookup yields CDR1 MDHEN and CDR2 SYDVKM. Trimming took off 8 bases at V and 1 base at J, with 21 bases between the two ends. The CDR3 length is 16 residues. This specimen comes from a study of shared clonotypes between healthy human individuals. Study-wide points: About 5% of naive CD4 clonotypes were common to a few donors.

Repertoires were generated with immunoSEQ multiplex PCR, while TCRdb's copy carries only in-frame clones and drops some. This sample carries 550,000 to 700,000 clones, about 80% of them seen once, and the ten largest clones take about 1.8%. The source is a woman between 25 and 40 years old in good health. What was sequenced was memory CD4+ T cells sorted from blood. Subset indicated: CD45RA-negative fraction. The V gene is TRBV28, the J gene TRBJ2-7, with D perhaps TRBD1 (5 bases). The CDR3 loop reads CASRTAGAGHSYEQYF. The CDR3, as DNA: TGTGCCAGCCGGACCGCTGGGGCAGGGCATTCCTACGAGCAGTACTTC.